This T cell receptor beta chain appears in the sequencing data of a study of Ad26.COV2.S vaccination and SARS-CoV-2 variants. About this clone itself: The antigen is unknown.

Treatment noted: about 20 received Ad26.COV2.S at low or high dose, single or two shots; 5 received placebo; per-sample allocation not given. The study sampled participants on day 63 after the first vaccine or placebo injection. An adult donor aged 18-55 years was enrolled in Boston. This CDR3 has 11 residues. Germline V lookup: CDR1 SQVTM, CDR2 ANQGSEA. V lost 4 bases and J lost 9; bases outside the gene matches: 4. General observations from the study: People who got the vaccine had more spike-specific TCR breadth than people who got placebo.

The method was immunoSEQ multiplex PCR; TCRdb's version includes in-frame clones alone and lacks a portion of them. In the table there are approximately 300,000 clones, about 82% of which are singletons. The source material was peripheral blood, sampled in a trial of Ad26.COV2.S vaccine versus placebo. The chain links TRBV29-1 to TRBJ2-3; 7 positions match TRBD1. The receptor's source is a person between 18 and 65 years old who received the Ad26.COV2.S COVID-19 vaccine or a placebo. The CDR3 region has the DNA TGCAGCGTTGCCGGGACAGCCACGCAGTATTTT. As protein: CSVAGTATQYF.